The 24 T cell receptor beta chains below all came from one sample that was sequenced in a study of cytomegalovirus exposure and HLA in healthy donors. In the PCR, 60 Vbeta and 13 Jbeta primers were used. Assay used: immunoSEQ multiplex PCR; TCRdb lists only in-frame clones, some missing. This sample carries roughly 200,000 clones, 79% of them seen once, and the ten largest clones take roughly 1.4%. The sample comprised PBMCs. These TCRs come from a girl under 18 in good health and CMV-seropositive.

The chain joins TRBV11-2 to TRBJ1-2; TRBD1 agrees at 7 bases. The CDR3 has 13 amino acids. Trimming took 2 bases from V and 7 from J; bases not matched to a gene: 4. Germline V gene lookup returns CDR1 SGHAT and CDR2 FQNNGV. CDR3 residues: CASSLNRGGGYTF. DNA of the CDR3: TGTGCCAGCAGCTTAAACAGGGGTGGTGGCTACACCTTC.

The V gene is TRBV11-3, the J gene TRBJ2-2, with D uncertain. The germline CDR1 and CDR2 sequences are SGHNT and YENEEA. This CDR3 region has 13 residues. The V end lost 2 bases, the J end lost 3 bases, and 4 bases lay between the germline ends. The CDR3 sequence: CASSLLDTGELFF. CDR3 in DNA: TGTGCCAGCAGCTTACTTGACACCGGGGAGCTGTTTTTT. Full variable domain (outside the CDR3, taken from reference TRBV11-3 and TRBJ2-2): EAGVVQSPRYKIIEKKQPVAFWCNPISGHNTLYWYLQNLGQGPELLIRYENEEAVDDSQLPKDRFSAERLKGVDSTLKIQPAELGDSAVYLCASSLLDTGELFFGEGSRLTVL.

In DNA form, the CDR3 reads TGCGCCAGCAGCCAAGATACGGGACAGGGCTCACCCCTCCACTTT. This encodes CASSQDTGQGSPLHF. This chain links TRBV4-3 with TRBJ1-6, with 9 bases matching TRBD1. Germline V CDR1 and CDR2: LGHNA, YSLEER. J was trimmed by 10 bases and V by 0 bases; bases with no gene match: 4. This CDR3 comprises 15 residues.

The chain is built from TRBV7-9 and TRBJ1-1, with TRBD1 identical over 9 bases. The CDR3 is made up of 13 amino acids. Per the germline V gene, CDR1 is SEHNR and CDR2 is FQNEAQ (reference sequence). Trimming at V came to 7 bases and at J to 6 bases, leaving 6 bases not matched to a gene. CDR3 residues: CASTSGTGPEAFF. The DNA for the CDR3 is TGTGCCAGCACCAGCGGGACAGGGCCTGAAGCTTTCTTT.

The chain recombines TRBV7-2 with TRBJ2-7; 9 positions match TRBD2. The junction had 6 bases not matched to a gene; V was cut back by 6 bases and J by 0 bases. This CDR3 is 15 amino acids long. CDR1 and CDR2 (germline): SGHTA, FQGNSA. The chain's CDR3 is CASRRAGGGSYEQYF. The DNA for the CDR3 is TGTGCCAGCAGGCGAGCGGGGGGTGGCTCCTACGAGCAGTACTTC.

The CDR3 sequence is CASSLRQGEVNEKLFF. CDR3 in DNA: TGTGCCAGCAGCTTACGACAGGGAGAGGTTAATGAAAAACTGTTTTTT. This chain uses TRBV7-9 with TRBJ1-4; 7 nucleotides line up with TRBD1. J was trimmed by 4 bases and V by 2 bases; bases with no gene match: 7. The germline V gene encodes CDR1 SEHNR and CDR2 FQNEAQ (reference sequence). This CDR3 region has 16 residues.

V gene TRBV7-9 combines with J gene TRBJ2-2; 7 bases agree with TRBD2. CDR1 and CDR2 (germline): SEHNR, FQNEAQ (reference sequence). The V gene end was trimmed by 2 bases and the J gene end by 6 bases; junction bases not matched to a gene: 9. The CDR3 loop spans 16 amino acids. CDR3 protein: CASSLSGVGNAGELFF. The DNA of the CDR3 is TGTGCCAGCAGCTTAAGCGGGGTAGGAAACGCCGGGGAGCTGTTTTTT.

This chain uses TRBV27 with TRBJ1-6; 8 bases align to TRBD1. This CDR3 spans 16 amino acids. J gave up 4 bases and V 5 bases, and 7 bases lay outside the gene matches. CDR1 and CDR2 (germline): MNHEY, SMNVEV (reference sequence). The CDR3 sequence: CASSPRGLPYNSPLHF. The CDR3 DNA reads TGTGCCAGCAGTCCCAGGGGGCTACCTTATAATTCACCCCTCCACTTT.

V usage is TRBV11-2 and J usage is TRBJ2-2, with D possibly matching TRBD1 (6 bases). The germline CDR1 and CDR2 sequences are SGHAT and FQNNGV. V was trimmed by 4 bases and J by 5 bases, leaving 11 bases between them. The CDR3 is 14 amino acids. The CDR3 loop is CASSSHRETGELFF. The CDR3 bases are TGTGCCAGCAGCTCTCACAGGGAAACCGGGGAGCTGTTTTTT. The whole variable domain, remainder taken from reference TRBV11-2 and TRBJ2-2, is EAGVAQSPRYKIIEKRQSVAFWCNPISGHATLYWYQQILGQGPKLLIQFQNNGVVDDSQLPKDRFSAERLKGVDSTLKIQPAKLEDSAVYLCASSSHRETGELFFGEGSRLTVL.

The chain links TRBV9 to TRBJ2-1, with 12 bases lining up with TRBD2. V shed 3 bases and J 4 bases; nucleotides not matched to a gene: 2. Germline V gene sequence: CDR1 SGDLS, CDR2 YYNGEE. The length of the CDR3 is 15 residues. The CDR3 loop reads CASSALAGGYNEQFF. For the CDR3, the DNA is TGTGCCAGCAGCGCACTAGCGGGGGGATACAATGAGCAGTTCTTC.

The V gene is TRBV30, the J gene TRBJ1-1, with 8 bases lining up with TRBD1. CDR1 and CDR2 (germline): GTSNPN, SVGIG (reference sequence). The CDR3 runs to 13 residues. V was pared by 5 bases and J by 5 bases, with 7 bases of the junction left unmatched. DNA for the CDR3: TGTGCCTGGGACGGGCGACAGGGGACTGAAGCTTTCTTT. The encoded protein is CAWDGRQGTEAFF.

This clone was detected once. The chain uses TRBV28 and TRBJ1-3; no firm D call. This CDR3 is built from 13 residues. Germline V gene data show CDR1 as MDHEN and CDR2 as SYDVKM. V lost 6 bases and J lost 4, with 10 bases in between. The chain's CDR3 is CASSIQAGNTIYF. The CDR3 bases are TGTGCCAGCAGCATTCAAGCGGGAAACACCATATATTTT.

The chain is built from TRBV27 and TRBJ2-7; D possibly corresponds to TRBD2 (6 bases). Germline CDR1 and CDR2: MNHEY and SMNVEV (reference sequence). Trimming shortened V by 2 bases and J by 4 bases, and 6 bases separated the two germline ends. The CDR3 consists of 12 residues. The CDR3 protein is CASSLRGYEQYF. In nucleotides, the CDR3 is TGTGCCAGCAGTTTACGGGGGTACGAGCAGTACTTC.

This clone was detected a few times. This sequence joins TRBV10-3 and TRBJ2-1; 13 nucleotides align to TRBD2. This CDR3 comprises 15 residues. The V gene end was trimmed by 7 bases and the J gene end by 4 bases; junction bases not matched to a gene: 4. Looked up from germline, CDR1 is ENHRY and CDR2 is SYGVKD. CDR3 nucleotides: TGTGCCATCACCACGGGACTAGCGGGGTACAATGAGCAGTTCTTC. Translating gives CAITTGLAGYNEQFF.

This sequence joins TRBV6-1 and TRBJ2-2; tentatively, D is TRBD1 (6 bases). CDR1 is MNHNS, CDR2 SASEGT, per germline. CDR3 length: 15 residues. V lost 10 bases, J lost 5 bases, and 20 bases lay in between. CDR3 DNA: TGTGCCACACAACAGGGTTGGGCTGGGACCGGGGAGCTGTTTTTT. Protein: CATQQGWAGTGELFF.

This clone appeared a few times. CDR3 sequence reads: CASANGRASGDLVDTQYF. The CDR3 bases are TGTGCTAGTGCCAACGGCCGGGCTAGCGGGGATCTTGTAGATACGCAGTATTTT. V gene TRBV12-5 combines with J gene TRBJ2-3; 9 bases are shared with TRBD2. The CDR3 loop spans 18 amino acids. The V gene's germline CDR1 is LGHNT and CDR2 FRNRAP. V trimming: 7 bases; J trimming: 5 bases; junction bases outside the gene matches: 19.

In its sample, this clone was seen once. V is TRBV7-2 and J is TRBJ1-2; weak D call: TRBD1 (6 bases). This CDR3 contains 18 residues. Looked up from germline, CDR1 is SGHTA and CDR2 is FQGNSA. Trimming pared 0 bases from V and 1 base from J, leaving 18 bases between. The CDR3 spells CASSLARTADPLNYGYTF. CDR3 bases: TGTGCCAGCAGCTTAGCGAGGACAGCCGACCCTCTTAACTATGGCTACACCTTC. The full variable domain, with the rest looked up from reference TRBV7-2 and TRBJ1-2, is GAGVSQSPSNKVTEKGKDVELRCDPISGHTALYWYRQSLGQGLEFLIYFQGNSAPDKSGLPSDRFSAERTGGSVSTLTIQRTQQEDSAVYLCASSLARTADPLNYGYTFGSGTRLTVV.

In nucleotides, the CDR3 is TGTGCCAGCAGCTCCTCTAGCCTCCTCGGGGAGACCCAGTACTTC. Encoded protein: CASSSSSLLGETQYF. This chain links TRBV7-8 with TRBJ2-5; a weak D match, TRBD2 (5 bases). This CDR3 is 15 amino acids long. V lost 4 bases and J lost 5, with 17 bases in between. Germline assignment: CDR1 SGHVS and CDR2 FQNEAQ.

The chain uses TRBV19 and TRBJ1-3, with 8 bases that match TRBD1. V was pared by 4 bases and J by 0 bases, with 5 bases of the junction left unmatched. The CDR3 is 16 amino acids. CDR1 and CDR2 from the germline V gene are LNHDA and SQIVND (reference sequence). This CDR3 is CASSRMTGASGNTIYF. CDR3 DNA: TGTGCCAGTAGTAGGATGACAGGGGCCTCTGGAAACACCATATATTTT.

Only a few counts were recorded for this clone. The chain has TRBV11-2 and TRBJ2-2; tentatively, D is TRBD1 (5 bases). This CDR3 has 16 residues. The ends were cut back, 6 bases at V and 6 bases at J, with 20 bases in the middle. The V gene's germline CDR1 is SGHAT and CDR2 FQNNGV. CDR3 DNA sequence: TGTGCCAGCAGTCCCTCAAGGGTCAGGGCGGCCGGGGAGCTGTTTTTT. As protein: CASSPSRVRAAGELFF.

The chain joins TRBV6-5 to TRBJ2-7; D might be TRBD1 (6 bases). The CDR3 spans 13 residues. The germline CDR1 and CDR2 sequences are MNHEY and SVGAGI. V gave up 7 bases and J gave up 4 bases, with 14 bases separating them. CDR3 in amino acids: CASTDRDKYEQYF. CDR3 in DNA: TGTGCCAGCACCGACCGGGACAAGTACGAGCAGTACTTC.

The V call is TRBV4-3, the J call TRBJ1-5, with TRBD1 matching 7 bases. The length of the CDR3 is 19 residues. CDR1 LGHNA and CDR2 YSLEER come from the germline V gene. The V gene end was trimmed by 3 bases and the J gene end by 0 bases; junction bases not matched to a gene: 14. The CDR3 spells CASSHLDRDREDSNQPQHF. The CDR3 DNA is TGCGCCAGCAGCCACTTGGACCGAGACAGGGAAGATAGCAATCAGCCCCAGCATTTT.

The genes are TRBV30 and TRBJ2-3, with D possibly TRBD1 on 6 matching bases. The V gene lost 0 bases and the J gene lost 2 bases, with 12 bases spanning the gap. CDR1 is GTSNPN and CDR2 is SVGIG in the germline V gene (reference sequence). CDR3 size: 15 residues. The DNA of the CDR3 is TGTGCCTGGAGTGTGGGGGACAACCCCACAGATACGCAGTATTTT. Translation: CAWSVGDNPTDTQYF.

The chain is built from TRBV7-9 and TRBJ1-2; 7 bases are shared with TRBD1. J lost 0 bases, V lost 5 bases, and 12 bases had no gene match. Germline V gene data show CDR1 as SEHNR and CDR2 as FQNEAQ (reference sequence). This CDR3 has 17 amino acids. CDR3 sequence (DNA): TGTGCCAGCAGCCAATCACTCCGGGACAGCCCTAACTATGGCTACACCTTC. This encodes CASSQSLRDSPNYGYTF.